The entry below gives a single TCR beta chain sequence along with its context. The data were obtained in a study of T cells after yellow fever vaccination. TCRdb ran MiXCR on the 5' RACE reads and lists one entry per CDR3 protein. The table lists under 250,000 distinct CDR3 sequences, 3% to 3.5% of them singletons. Sequenced material: CD4+ T cells sorted from PBMCs, taken 10 days after the yellow fever booster vaccination. The TCR sequence derives from a man younger than 35 who received the YFV17D yellow fever vaccine.

The CDR3 DNA reads as TGTGCCAGCAGCTTGACTTCAAGGGAAAAACTGTTTTTT. It translates to CASSLTSREKLFF. The rearrangement links TRBV7-2 to TRBJ1-4; D unresolved. The germline gives CDR1 SGHTA, CDR2 FQGNSA. V was pared by 3 bases and J by 8 bases, with 10 bases between. CDR3 length equals 13 residues.